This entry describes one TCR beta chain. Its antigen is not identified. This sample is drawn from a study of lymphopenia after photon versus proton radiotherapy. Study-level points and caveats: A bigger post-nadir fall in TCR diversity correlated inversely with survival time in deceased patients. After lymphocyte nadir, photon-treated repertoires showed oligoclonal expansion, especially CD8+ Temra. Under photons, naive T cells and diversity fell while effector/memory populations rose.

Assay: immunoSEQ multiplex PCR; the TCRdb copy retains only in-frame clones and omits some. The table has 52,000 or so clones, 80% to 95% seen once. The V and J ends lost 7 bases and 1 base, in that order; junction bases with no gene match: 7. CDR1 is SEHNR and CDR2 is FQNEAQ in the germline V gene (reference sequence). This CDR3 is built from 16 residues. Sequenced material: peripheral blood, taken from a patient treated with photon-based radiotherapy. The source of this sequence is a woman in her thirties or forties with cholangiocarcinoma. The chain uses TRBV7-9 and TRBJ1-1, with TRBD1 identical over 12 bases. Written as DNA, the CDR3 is TGTGCCAGCAAACCCCGGGACAGGGGGCCGAACACTGAAGCTTTCTTT. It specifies CASKPRDRGPNTEAFF.